Sequencing of this T cell receptor (beta chain) was carried out in a study of post-analysis software for immune sequencing data (dated by TCRdb to the mid-2010s). Describing the broader study: Recorded disease courses included relapsing-remitting, secondary progressive and progressive-relapsing multiple sclerosis, with some patients lacking subtype annotation. The patient repertoires were compared against about a dozen previously published healthy control repertoires obtained from donors aged roughly 6 to 28 years. A subset of samples was prepared in parallel using single-end sample barcoding, then pooled and co-amplified after Illumina adapter ligation. What the work shows at the level of the full study, not this receptor alone: The multiple sclerosis patient group was slightly younger than the control group. Direct clustering with F measure showed strong co-clustering of samples prepared in the same batch, prompting a batch-effect correction. Significantly lower normalized Chao1 diversity was found in multiple sclerosis patients than in controls, suggesting substantial peripheral T-cell clonal expansion. Significantly higher frequencies in patients than in controls were found for about five TRBV segments, including TRBV5-6, TRBV5-1 and TRBV20-1.

To demonstrate the VDJtools post-analysis software, TCR beta repertoires were profiled from the peripheral blood of 13 young patients with multiple sclerosis. The multiple sclerosis patients were children and adolescents between roughly 6 and 16 years of age. The library was made by PCR. Instrument used: Illumina HiSeq 2500. To reduce PCR and sequencing biases, unique molecular identifiers were built into the TCR beta cDNA libraries. Every 1 to 10 million input T cells yielded about 500,000 cDNA molecules, meaning each molecule approximated one T cell. Patient libraries were prepared and sequenced with the same protocol used for the earlier healthy control dataset. Within a given batch, samples were prepared together, multiplexed and sequenced on the same HiSeq lane. The original methods were these. MIGEC handled the raw barcoded reads, throwing out single-read molecular identifier groups before consensus assembly and CDR3 extraction. VDJtools was used for post-analysis of the clonotype tables, with diversity normalized by down-sampling every dataset to the smallest sample size. In repertoire overlap clustering, CDR3 amino acid sequences, but not nucleotide sequences, were matched to correct batch-related cross-sample contamination. TCRdb reworked the public reads: Q25 trimming with fastp, MiXCR clone assembly, productive beta chains retained. Each CDR3 protein gets just one entry, which takes the most common genes and DNA from the rows behind it. The V and J calls were not made by the authors but by TCRdb's processing. A total of 700,000 to 800,000 distinct CDR3 sequences appear in this sample, roughly 30% of them only once. Of the sample, about 0.5% falls within the top ten clones.

This clonotype was counted between two and nine times. The clone's antigen remains unknown. No quality values exist for individual bases; no much larger clone is one base distant. The CDR3 goes from the cysteine to the phenylalanine over 15 residues. Here the CDR3 DNA is all that survives: 45 bases in frame from base 1. Ends trimmed: V by 4 bases, J by 4 bases; bases unmatched to a gene: 9. For CDR1 and CDR2, the germline V gene lists SGHRS and YFSETQ. The source of this sequence is a girl aged 5 to 17 with multiple sclerosis. Material: blood. The chain links TRBV5-1 with TRBJ2-3; 7 nucleotides in the junction match TRBD2. The sequenced DNA is TGCGCCAGCAGCGAGGGACTAAGAGCCCCAGATACGCAGTATTTT. This sequence encodes CASSEGLRAPDTQYF.